The rows below give T cell receptor beta chains drawn from one sample of a study of T cells in Graves' hyperthyroidism and ophthalmopathy. TCRdb re-called the multiplex PCR reads with MiXCR, one entry per CDR3 protein. The table lists 350,000 or so distinct CDR3 sequences, about a sixth of them singletons. Sequenced sample: blood. These TCRs come from a woman in her twenties or thirties with Graves' hyperthyroidism that later progressed to Graves' ophthalmopathy. CDR3s include the opening cysteine and the closing phenylalanine or tryptophan. A D gene is named only where the DNA matches it firmly. Not all rows give a size; the values are once, few, many and, for expanded clones, a class.

CDR3 length: 15; clone size: many; J gene: TRBJ2-5; D gene: NA; V gene: TRBV18; CDR3 protein: CASSPRASREETQYF; CDR3 DNA: TGTGCCAGCTCACCACGGGCCAGTCGGGAAGAGACCCAGTACTTC
CDR3 length: 17; clone size: NA; J gene: TRBJ1-1; D gene: NA; V gene: TRBV19; CDR3 protein: CASSILPGVEGSTEAFF; CDR3 DNA: TGTGCCAGTAGTATTCTGCCGGGCGTCGAGGGGTCCACTGAAGCTTTCTTT
CDR3 length: 13; clone size: few; J gene: TRBJ1-1; D gene: TRBD1; V gene: TRBV5-1; CDR3 protein: CASSMDRDTEAFF; CDR3 DNA: TGCGCCAGCAGCATGGACAGGGACACTGAAGCTTTCTTT
CDR3 length: 15; clone size: NA; J gene: TRBJ2-4; D gene: TRBD2; V gene: TRBV20-1; CDR3 protein: CSARVLAGEGNIQYF; CDR3 DNA: TGCAGTGCTAGGGTCCTAGCGGGGGAGGGAAACATTCAGTACTTC
CDR3 length: 14; clone size: many; J gene: TRBJ2-7; D gene: NA; V gene: TRBV27; CDR3 protein: CASSLSGHGYEQYF; CDR3 DNA: TGTGCCAGCAGTTTGTCAGGACACGGCTACGAGCAGTACTTC
CDR3 length: 15; clone size: many; J gene: TRBJ1-5; D gene: NA; V gene: TRBV6-1; CDR3 protein: CASSEARGPAQPQHF; CDR3 DNA: TGTGCCAGCAGTGAAGCACGGGGGCCGGCACAGCCCCAGCATTTT
CDR3 length: 17; clone size: many; J gene: TRBJ1-2; D gene: NA; V gene: TRBV6-2/TRBV6-3; CDR3 protein: CASSSPRIRDGPFGYTF; CDR3 DNA: TGTGCCAGCAGCTCGCCGCGCATCAGGGATGGGCCTTTTGGCTACACCTTC
CDR3 length: 16; clone size: many; J gene: TRBJ1-1; D gene: TRBD1; V gene: TRBV20-1; CDR3 protein: CSARPASTGVNTEAFF; CDR3 DNA: TGCAGTGCACGGCCGGCCTCGACAGGGGTAAACACTGAAGCTTTCTTT
CDR3 length: 13; clone size: NA; J gene: TRBJ1-1; D gene: NA; V gene: TRBV6-2/TRBV6-3; CDR3 protein: CASTFGGATEAFF; CDR3 DNA: TGTGCCAGCACGTTTGGAGGTGCCACTGAAGCTTTCTTT
CDR3 length: 13; clone size: many; J gene: TRBJ2-7; D gene: TRBD2; V gene: TRBV6-1; CDR3 protein: CASGTSGNYEQYF; CDR3 DNA: TGTGCCAGCGGGACTAGCGGGAACTACGAGCAGTACTTC
CDR3 length: 14; clone size: many; J gene: TRBJ1-2; D gene: NA; V gene: TRBV24-1; CDR3 protein: CATSDLSTRYGYTF; CDR3 DNA: TGTGCCACCAGTGATTTATCGACACGCTATGGCTACACCTTC
CDR3 length: 15; clone size: NA; J gene: TRBJ2-6; D gene: NA; V gene: TRBV7-9; CDR3 protein: CASSFMGAGANVLTF; CDR3 DNA: TGTGCCAGCAGCTTCATGGGGGCTGGGGCCAACGTCCTGACTTTC
CDR3 length: 15; clone size: many; J gene: TRBJ2-7; D gene: NA; V gene: TRBV28; CDR3 protein: CASSSPPRGEGEQYF; CDR3 DNA: TGTGCCAGCAGTTCCCCCCCTAGGGGGGAGGGTGAGCAGTACTTC
CDR3 length: 13; clone size: many; J gene: TRBJ1-2; D gene: NA; V gene: TRBV5-1; CDR3 protein: CASSADRTGGYTF; CDR3 DNA: TGCGCCAGCAGCGCAGATCGCACTGGGGGCTACACCTTC
CDR3 length: 16; clone size: NA; J gene: TRBJ2-1; D gene: TRBD2; V gene: TRBV4-1; CDR3 protein: CASSQAAVGRKGEQFF; CDR3 DNA: TGCGCCAGCAGCCAAGCGGCGGTCGGGAGGAAGGGAGAGCAGTTCTTC
CDR3 length: 17; clone size: many; J gene: TRBJ1-5; D gene: NA; V gene: TRBV12-3/TRBV12-4; CDR3 protein: CASSPPPGALGNQPQHF; CDR3 DNA: TGTGCCAGCAGCCCTCCCCCGGGGGCATTAGGCAATCAGCCCCAGCATTTT
CDR3 length: 14; clone size: NA; J gene: TRBJ1-1; D gene: NA; V gene: TRBV15; CDR3 protein: CATSRVRVDTEAFF; CDR3 DNA: TGTGCCACCAGCAGAGTTAGGGTTGACACTGAAGCTTTCTTT
CDR3 length: 16; clone size: NA; J gene: TRBJ2-6; D gene: NA; V gene: TRBV19; CDR3 protein: CASSMAGYSGANVLTF; CDR3 DNA: TGTGCCAGTAGTATGGCCGGTTACTCTGGGGCCAACGTCCTGACTTTC
CDR3 length: 16; clone size: NA; J gene: TRBJ2-5; D gene: TRBD1; V gene: TRBV20-1; CDR3 protein: CSARDVWTGGGETQYF; CDR3 DNA: TGCAGTGCTAGAGACGTTTGGACAGGGGGCGGAGAGACCCAGTACTTC
CDR3 length: 15; clone size: many; J gene: TRBJ2-7; D gene: NA; V gene: TRBV6-5; CDR3 protein: CASSYYQGAYYEQYF; CDR3 DNA: TGTGCCAGCAGTTACTATCAGGGCGCCTACTACGAGCAGTACTTC
CDR3 length: 13; clone size: many; J gene: TRBJ2-7; D gene: NA; V gene: TRBV5-1; CDR3 protein: CASSLVTSYEQYF; CDR3 DNA: TGCGCCAGCAGCTTGGTAACCTCCTACGAGCAGTACTTC
CDR3 length: 18; clone size: many; J gene: TRBJ1-2; D gene: NA; V gene: TRBV4-1; CDR3 protein: CASSQSAGLLKGTYGYTF; CDR3 DNA: TGCGCCAGCAGCCAATCGGCGGGGCTGCTGAAAGGAACCTATGGCTACACCTTC
CDR3 length: 12; clone size: few; J gene: TRBJ2-7; D gene: NA; V gene: TRBV5-1; CDR3 protein: CASNRAPSEQYF; CDR3 DNA: TGCGCCAGCAACAGGGCCCCCAGCGAGCAGTACTTC
CDR3 length: 19; clone size: NA; J gene: TRBJ2-7; D gene: TRBD2; V gene: TRBV28; CDR3 protein: CASSGFIAGTSGENYEQYF; CDR3 DNA: TGTGCCAGCAGTGGTTTTATTGCTGGGACTAGCGGAGAAAACTACGAGCAGTACTTC
CDR3 length: 14; clone size: few; J gene: TRBJ2-1; D gene: NA; V gene: TRBV11-2; CDR3 protein: CASSLDQSYNEQFF; CDR3 DNA: TGTGCCAGCAGCTTAGATCAAAGCTACAATGAGCAGTTCTTC
CDR3 length: 13; clone size: NA; J gene: TRBJ2-7; D gene: NA; V gene: TRBV12-3/TRBV12-4; CDR3 protein: CASRAGNSYEQYF; CDR3 DNA: TGTGCCAGCAGGGCTGGGAATTCTTACGAGCAGTACTTC
CDR3 length: 13; clone size: few; J gene: TRBJ2-1; D gene: NA; V gene: TRBV19; CDR3 protein: CASSMGYYNEQFF; CDR3 DNA: TGTGCCAGTAGTATGGGGTATTACAATGAGCAGTTCTTC
CDR3 length: 14; clone size: few; J gene: TRBJ2-7; D gene: TRBD2; V gene: TRBV10-2; CDR3 protein: CASRRTSVSYEQYF; CDR3 DNA: TGCGCCAGCAGACGGACTAGCGTCTCCTACGAGCAGTACTTC
CDR3 length: 13; clone size: many; J gene: TRBJ2-7; D gene: NA; V gene: TRBV27; CDR3 protein: CASSLGVKGEQYF; CDR3 DNA: TGTGCCAGCAGTTTAGGGGTTAAGGGCGAGCAGTACTTC
CDR3 length: 13; clone size: many; J gene: TRBJ2-3; D gene: NA; V gene: TRBV10-3; CDR3 protein: CAISGSPSDTQYF; CDR3 DNA: TGTGCCATCAGCGGGAGTCCTTCGGATACGCAGTATTTT
CDR3 length: 18; clone size: few; J gene: TRBJ2-1; D gene: TRBD2; V gene: TRBV7-9; CDR3 protein: CASSLPLSGGSSYNERFF; CDR3 DNA: TGTGCCAGCAGCCTCCCCTTGTCGGGGGGGAGCTCCTACAATGAGCGGTTCTTC
CDR3 length: 15; clone size: many; J gene: TRBJ2-5; D gene: NA; V gene: TRBV7-2; CDR3 protein: CASSPQPGVGETQYF; CDR3 DNA: TGTGCCAGCAGCCCACAGCCAGGGGTCGGAGAGACCCAGTACTTC
CDR3 length: 15; clone size: many; J gene: TRBJ2-7; D gene: NA; V gene: TRBV29-1; CDR3 protein: CSVSGGSDSSYEQYF; CDR3 DNA: TGCAGCGTTTCCGGAGGGTCGGACAGCTCCTACGAGCAGTACTTC
CDR3 length: 15; clone size: many; J gene: TRBJ1-6; D gene: TRBD1; V gene: TRBV20-1; CDR3 protein: CSARDLGQGKSPLHF; CDR3 DNA: TGCAGTGCTAGAGATCTTGGACAGGGGAAATCACCCCTCCACTTT
CDR3 length: 17; clone size: NA; J gene: TRBJ1-4; D gene: NA; V gene: TRBV4-1; CDR3 protein: CASSQGGFGAVDEKLFF; CDR3 DNA: TGCGCCAGCAGCCAAGGGGGCTTTGGAGCGGTCGATGAAAAACTGTTTTTT
CDR3 length: 14; clone size: NA; J gene: TRBJ2-7; D gene: TRBD1; V gene: TRBV5-1; CDR3 protein: CASREGTGHCEQYF; CDR3 DNA: TGCGCCAGCAGAGAGGGGACAGGGCACTGCGAGCAGTACTTC
CDR3 length: 14; clone size: few; J gene: TRBJ2-1; D gene: TRBD2; V gene: TRBV29-1; CDR3 protein: CSVAGTSGGNEQFF; CDR3 DNA: TGCAGCGTCGCCGGGACTAGCGGGGGGAATGAGCAGTTCTTC
CDR3 length: 17; clone size: many; J gene: TRBJ1-5; D gene: TRBD1; V gene: TRBV19; CDR3 protein: CASTDTWDRGYHQPQHF; CDR3 DNA: TGTGCCAGCACCGACACCTGGGACAGGGGGTATCATCAGCCCCAGCATTTT